The TCR beta chain under discussion was sequenced for a study of beta chain features in type 1 diabetes. One heparinised draw of blood, averaging roughly 0.12 L, came from each donor. This clone was counted between two and nine times. The entirety of the isolated RNA underwent reverse transcription, so expressed TCRB transcripts were sequenced. Libraries were prepared by immunoSEQ multiplex PCR; TCRdb keeps only in-frame clonotypes and omits some of them. The sample has about 180,000 clones, about 13% seen once; the top ten hold 0.62%. The sequence derives from a woman between 18 and 29 years old in good health. Sequencing was done on a sample of central memory CD4+ T cells from blood.

The CDR3 sequence: CASSNVAGASYNEQFF. The CDR3 coding sequence is TGTGCCAGTAGCAACGTAGCGGGGGCTTCCTACAATGAGCAGTTCTTC. The genes are TRBV19 and TRBJ2-1; 9 bases map to TRBD2. This CDR3 has 16 residues. With 6 bases clipped from V and 1 base from J, the junction kept 7 bases outside the gene matches. Germline V lookup: CDR1 LNHDA, CDR2 SQIVND (reference sequence). The full variable domain, with the rest looked up from reference TRBV19 and TRBJ2-1, is DGGITQSPKYLFRKEGQNVTLSCEQNLNHDAMYWYRQDPGQGLRLIYYSQIVNDFQKGDIAEGYSVSREKKESFPLTVTSAQKNPTAFYLCASSNVAGASYNEQFFGPGTRLTVL.